This T cell receptor beta chain appears in the sequencing data of a study of blood T cell repertoires in COVID-19. Overall study context: Samples came from the United States, Italy and Spain, spanning acute and convalescent COVID-19. The cDNA or gDNA used as material had been derived from T cells, B-cell-depleted T cells, or PBMCs.

In the authors' workflow: Amplification of reference gene primers was used by the study to estimate nucleated cell counts. The repertoire was sequenced with immunoSEQ multiplex PCR; TCRdb's copy has only in-frame clones and lacks some. V and J calls and clone size are those listed in that table; D and trimming were worked out from the DNA. This repertoire shows tens of thousands of clones, about 91% found once; its top ten account for about 2.5%. The CDR3 is made up of 14 amino acids. Unmatched junction bases numbered 11, after V lost 11 bases and J lost 4 bases. Germline loops: CDR1 KGHSH, CDR2 LQKENI.

Input material: peripheral blood. The TCR sequence derives from a human donor with active COVID-19. The donor label of this sample is uncertain. The chain links TRBV18 to TRBJ1-1; 9 nucleotides match TRBD1. The CDR3 bases are TGTGCCGCGTCTAGGGACAGGGTGGGCACTGAAGCTTTCTTT. Translation: CAASRDRVGTEAFF. The full variable domain, with the rest looked up from reference TRBV18 and TRBJ1-1, is NAGVMQNPRHLVRRRGQEARLRCSPMKGHSHVYWYRQLPEEGLKFMVYLQKENIIDESGMPKERFSAEFPKEGPSILRIQQVVRGDSAAYFCAASRDRVGTEAFFGQGTRLTVV.